The 29 T cell receptor beta chains below come from one sample, sequenced in a study of T cells in Graves' hyperthyroidism and ophthalmopathy (dated by TCRdb to between 2018 and 2020). The receptor library was made with multiplex PCR. Sequencing was performed on an Illumina HiSeq 2000. The TCR beta CDR3 regions were amplified from RNA transcripts. The first round of RT-PCR for the TCR CDR3 was performed with the HTBI primer set and the Qiagen OneStep RT-PCR kit. TCRdb reanalyzed the raw reads on its own, using fastp at Q25 for trimming and MiXCR for clone calling, and kept in-frame beta chains. When rows share a CDR3 protein, they turn into one entry using the most common DNA and genes. This sample gives approximately 740,000 distinct CDR3 sequences in total; 14% of them show up just once. Of the sample, about 10% is held by the ten largest clones. Material: blood. The receptors derive from a woman aged 18-29 years with Graves' hyperthyroidism.

In this sample, this clonotype turned up many times. The rearrangement uses TRBV7-9 and TRBJ2-3; 8 nucleotides align to TRBD2. There are 16 residues in the CDR3. Per germline, CDR1 SEHNR and CDR2 FQNEAQ (reference sequence). With V trimmed by 1 base and J by 4 bases, 7 bases remained unmatched. The CDR3 sequence: CASSLVVGRAPDTQYF. In DNA, the CDR3 is TGTGCCAGCAGCTTAGTGGTCGGGAGGGCCCCAGATACGCAGTATTTT.

V is TRBV7-9 and J is TRBJ2-7; the D call may be TRBD1 or TRBD2 (5 bases each). Germline V gives CDR1 SEHNR, CDR2 FQNEAQ (reference sequence). The CDR3 spans 15 residues. V lost 6 bases and J lost 2, with 17 bases in between. The CDR3 sequence is CASSPSPGPTYEQYF. CDR3 DNA sequence: TGTGCCAGCAGTCCTTCTCCGGGGCCCACCTACGAGCAGTACTTC.

This clonotype has ten or more counts. V is TRBV2 and J is TRBJ1-6; D uncertain. CDR1 and CDR2 (germline): SNHLY, FYNNEI. The CDR3 runs 15 residues. Trimming cost V 6 bases and J 6 bases, with 15 bases left between them. The chain's CDR3 is CASRARWGSNSPLHF. DNA of the CDR3: TGTGCCAGCAGGGCTCGCTGGGGAAGTAATTCACCCCTCCACTTT.

This clonotype was seen ten or more times. The chain couples TRBV12-3 or TRBV12-4 to TRBJ2-1; TRBD2 agrees at 9 bases. The CDR3 extends over 16 amino acids. The trim removed 6 bases at V and 2 bases at J, leaving 8 bases unmatched. CDR3 sequence reads: CASSPPAGGTYNEQFF. Written as DNA, the CDR3 is TGTGCCAGCAGCCCACCAGCGGGAGGTACCTACAATGAGCAGTTCTTC.

A few counts support this clonotype. One base away lies a much larger clone, so this may be a sequencing read error. This chain connects TRBV11-2 to TRBJ2-1; a weak D match, TRBD2 (5 bases). There are 17 residues in the CDR3. CDR1 SGHAT and CDR2 FQNNGV come from the germline V gene. The CDR3 DNA follows: TGTGCCAGCAGCCGCCCGAGGGCAAGCAGCTCCTACAGTGAGCAGTTCTTC. Translating it yields CASSRPRASSSYSEQFF.

In this sample, this clonotype turned up many times. The rearrangement links TRBV5-1 to TRBJ2-1, with 8 positions matching TRBD2. Trimming removed 2 bases from V and 4 bases from J; junction bases left unmatched: 5. The CDR3 contains 15 residues. CDR1 and CDR2 (germline): SGHRS, YFSETQ. In DNA, the CDR3 is TGCGCCAGCAGCTTCGGGAGCGGGAGTTACAATGAGCAGTTCTTC. It translates to CASSFGSGSYNEQFF. Full variable domain (outside the CDR3, taken from reference TRBV5-1 and TRBJ2-1): KAGVTQTPRYLIKTRGQQVTLSCSPISGHRSVSWYQQTPGQGLQFLFEYFSETQRNKGNFPGRFSGRQFSNSRSEMNVSTLELGDSALYLCASSFGSGSYNEQFFGPGTRLTVL.

This clonotype was found a few times. V usage is TRBV7-9 and J usage is TRBJ1-1; D gene unclear. CDR3 length equals 17 residues. V was pared by 1 base and J by 0 bases, with 15 bases between. Per the germline V gene, CDR1 is SEHNR and CDR2 is FQNEAQ (reference sequence). The CDR3 spells CASSLGGSSLMNTEAFF. The CDR3 DNA reads TGTGCCAGCAGCTTAGGTGGCAGTAGCCTCATGAACACTGAAGCTTTCTTT. Looking up the rest from reference TRBV7-9 and TRBJ1-1 gives the full variable domain: DTGVSQNPRHKITKRGQNVTFRCDPISEHNRLYWYRQTLGQGPEFLTYFQNEAQLEKSRLLSDRFSAERPKGSFSTLEIQRTEQGDSAMYLCASSLGGSSLMNTEAFFGQGTRLTVV.

This sequence joins TRBV15 and TRBJ1-2; 8 bases agree with TRBD1. Trimming cost V 0 bases and J 6 bases; bases outside gene matches: 3. CDR1 and CDR2 from the germline V gene are LNHNV and YYDKDF (reference sequence). There are 14 residues in the CDR3. The DNA of the CDR3 is TGTGCCACCAGCAGAGATTTGACAGGGGATGGCTACACCTTC. Protein product: CATSRDLTGDGYTF.

At least ten counts were recorded for this clonotype. The chain is built from TRBV30 and TRBJ2-3; 9 bases are shared with TRBD1. The length of the CDR3 is 14 residues. Germline CDR1 GTSNPN, CDR2 SVGIG (reference sequence). The V segment lost 1 base and the J segment 5 bases; nucleotides outside the gene matches: 4. CDR3 loop: CAWSGGQGLDTQYF. CDR3 nucleotides: TGTGCCTGGAGTGGGGGACAGGGTCTAGATACGCAGTATTTT.

The chain carries TRBV28 and TRBJ1-2; D unresolved. V lost 8 bases, J lost 8 bases, and 9 bases lay in between. Germline loops: CDR1 MDHEN, CDR2 SYDVKM. The CDR3 loop spans 10 amino acids. The CDR3 DNA is TGTGCCAGCGCACAGCAAGGCTACACCTTC. It yields the protein CASAQQGYTF.

The chain joins TRBV9 to TRBJ2-7; 9 positions match TRBD2. Germline values: CDR1 SGDLS, CDR2 YYNGEE. The CDR3 consists of 15 residues. Unmatched junction bases numbered 9, after V lost 3 bases and J lost 5 bases. CDR3: CASSEGGLALDEQYF. In nucleotides, the CDR3 is TGTGCCAGCAGCGAGGGGGGACTAGCTCTCGACGAGCAGTACTTC.

This clonotype occurred a few times. Being one base from a much bigger clone, this may be a read error. The chain recombines TRBV2 with TRBJ1-5; TRBD1 matches 7 bases. The trim removed 6 bases at V and 2 bases at J, leaving 7 bases unmatched. Germline V lookup: CDR1 SNHLY, CDR2 FYNNEI. The CDR3 extends over 15 amino acids. As DNA, the CDR3 is TGTGCCAGCAGCGCTGGAGGACAGGGCAATCAGCCCCAGCATTTT. It codes for CASSAGGQGNQPQHF.

The chain joins TRBV7-8 to TRBJ2-1; 9 bases map to TRBD2. The CDR3 is made up of 18 amino acids. V lost 7 bases, J lost 10 bases, and 23 bases stayed unmatched. Looked up from germline, CDR1 is SGHVS and CDR2 is FQNEAQ. This CDR3 is CASTVLEKSRGGGSEQFF. The CDR3 nucleotides read TGTGCCAGCACCGTTCTTGAAAAGTCGCGGGGGGGGGGTTCCGAGCAGTTCTTC.

This chain links TRBV20-1 with TRBJ1-3; D perhaps matches TRBD1 (5 bases). The V end lost 3 bases, the J end lost 4 bases, and 13 bases lay between the germline ends. CDR3 length: 14 amino acids. Germline V CDR1 and CDR2: DFQATT, SNEGSKA (reference sequence). CDR3 sequence reads: CSARPRSGGNTIYF. CDR3 sequence (DNA): TGCAGTGCTAGGCCCCGGTCAGGGGGAAACACCATATATTTT.

In this sample, this clonotype turned up a few times. The chain links TRBV7-9 to TRBJ2-7; 10 nucleotides match TRBD2. The CDR3 runs 13 residues. After removal of 5 bases from V and 3 bases from J, the junction contained 1 base not matched to a gene. Germline V gives CDR1 SEHNR, CDR2 FQNEAQ (reference sequence). As DNA, the CDR3 is TGTGCCAGCAGCGGGACTAGCGTCTACGAGCAGTACTTC. This translates into CASSGTSVYEQYF.

This clonotype was picked up a small number of times. The gene calls are TRBV7-9 and TRBJ2-6; no definite D call. The CDR3 has 16 residues. Germline V gives CDR1 SEHNR, CDR2 FQNEAQ (reference sequence). Trimming removed 5 bases at V and 0 bases at J, with 11 bases between. The CDR3 bases are TGTGCCAGCAGCCCCGCACTGGGCTCTGGGGCCAACGTCCTGACTTTC. It specifies CASSPALGSGANVLTF.

This clonotype was counted ten times or more. At one of its ends the junction is not consistent with the germline gene, which may arise from a read error. This chain connects TRBV27 to TRBJ1-1, with TRBD1 matching over 7 bases. CDR1 MNHEY and CDR2 SMNVEV come from the germline V gene (reference sequence). CDR3 size: 12 residues. CDR3 sequence: CASSFLGTALLF. The CDR3 bases are TGTGCCAGCAGTTTCTTGGGGACAGCCCTCCTCTTT.

The chain carries TRBV2 and TRBJ2-1, with 10 bases lining up with TRBD2. The ends lost 4 bases at V and 8 bases at J; junction bases unmatched: 5. Germline V CDR1 and CDR2: SNHLY, FYNNEI. The CDR3 runs to 14 residues. The CDR3 sequence is CASSGLAGVDEQFF. CDR3 nucleotide sequence: TGTGCCAGCAGTGGGCTAGCGGGAGTTGATGAGCAGTTCTTC.

Ten or more counts support this clonotype. V gene TRBV12-3 or TRBV12-4 combines with J gene TRBJ2-1, with D possibly TRBD1 on 7 matching bases. This CDR3 comprises 14 residues. Trimming removed 3 bases at V and 9 bases at J, with 15 bases between. Here the CDR3 DNA reads TGTGCCAGCAGTTTCGGCAGCCAGGGGGGTGAGCAGTTCTTC. Residues: CASSFGSQGGEQFF.

Remarks on this clonotype: This may come from a read error, since a much larger clone is one base off. V gene TRBV7-8 combines with J gene TRBJ2-1, with 11 bases identical to TRBD2. The CDR3 is made up of 15 amino acids. CDR1 is SGHVS, CDR2 FQNEAQ, per germline. The CDR3 bases are TGTGCCAGCAGCCAGGGACTAGCGGCCTACAATGAGCAGTCCTTC. Protein product: CASSQGLAAYNEQSF.

This clonotype was recorded many times. This CDR3 is CASILAGVRDTQYF. Written as DNA, the CDR3 is TGTGCCAGCATCTTAGCGGGAGTAAGAGATACGCAGTATTTT. The rearrangement uses TRBV12-3 or TRBV12-4 and TRBJ2-3; 9 positions agree with TRBD2. The J segment lost 5 bases and the V segment lost 7 bases, leaving 7 bases of the junction unmatched. CDR3 length equals 14 residues.

This clonotype showed up many times. The chain has TRBV2 and TRBJ1-4; no clear D. Germline CDR1 SNHLY, CDR2 FYNNEI. The V end lost 1 base, the J end lost 8 bases, and 14 bases lay between the germline ends. There are 15 residues in the CDR3. In nucleotides, the CDR3 is TGTGCCAGCAGTGAAGACCCGCCGTCCGGAGAAAAACTGTTTTTT. Translation gives CASSEDPPSGEKLFF.

In its sample, this clonotype was seen a few times. In DNA, the CDR3 is TGTGCCAGCAGTGACCAAAGGACCTACCTGGCGGGCAATGAGCAGTTCTTC. It translates to CASSDQRTYLAGNEQFF. This chain connects TRBV6-1 to TRBJ2-1, with D tentatively TRBD2 (5 bases). The V gene lost 3 bases and the J gene lost 6 bases, with 21 bases spanning the gap. The CDR3 spans 17 residues. The germline V gene has CDR1 MNHNS and CDR2 SASEGT.

There are a few counts of this clonotype. This chain connects TRBV5-5 to TRBJ1-1, with 11 bases aligning to TRBD1. With V trimmed by 4 bases and J by 5 bases, 4 bases remained unmatched. The CDR3 contains 14 residues. The germline gives CDR1 SGHKS, CDR2 YYEKEE (reference sequence). The CDR3 loop is CASSAGTGGTEAFF. As DNA, the CDR3 is TGTGCCAGCAGCGCCGGGACAGGGGGAACTGAAGCTTTCTTT.

At least ten counts were recorded for this clonotype. The chain has TRBV5-1 and TRBJ2-6; no definite D call. CDR1 and CDR2 from the germline V gene are SGHRS and YFSETQ. The CDR3 contains 17 residues. V lost 0 bases to trimming and J lost 0 bases, with 10 bases between them. Written as DNA, the CDR3 is TGCGCCAGCAGCTTGGTAGGGATTGGCTCTGGGGCCAACGTCCTGACTTTC. Translated, it gives CASSLVGIGSGANVLTF.

This clonotype has at least ten counts. The chain recombines TRBV12-3 or TRBV12-4 with TRBJ1-3; no clear D. There are 16 residues in the CDR3. Trimming took 5 bases from V and 0 from J, leaving 14 bases between them. The CDR3 reads CASSRRRPSSGNTIYF. CDR3 coding DNA: TGTGCCAGCAGTCGTAGACGGCCTAGCTCTGGAAACACCATATATTTT.

This clonotype appeared many times. The chain is built from TRBV30 and TRBJ1-5; D gene uncertain. There are 15 residues in the CDR3. Germline V gene lookup returns CDR1 GTSNPN and CDR2 SVGIG (reference sequence). The V gene lost 0 bases and the J gene lost 7 bases, with 16 bases spanning the gap. Here the CDR3 reads CAWSVGRLSDQPQHF. CDR3 DNA: TGTGCCTGGAGTGTAGGTAGGCTCTCCGACCAGCCCCAGCATTTT.

This clonotype was seen more than once but under ten times. This sequence joins TRBV6-2 or TRBV6-3 and TRBJ2-1; tentatively, D is TRBD2 (5 bases). The CDR3 has 16 residues. Germline V gene sequence: CDR1 MNHEY, CDR2 SVGEGT. Between the trimmed V and J ends, which lost 0 bases and 0 bases, there was a span of 9 bases. The CDR3 spells CASSYSGETSYNEQFF. The DNA of the CDR3 is TGTGCCAGCAGTTACTCTGGGGAGACCTCCTACAATGAGCAGTTCTTC.

In this sample, this clonotype turned up many times. The gene calls are TRBV11-3 and TRBJ2-1, with unresolved D. The CDR3 has 15 amino acids. The V end was cut by 5 bases, the J end by 3 bases, with 14 bases between. Germline CDR1 is SGHNT and CDR2 is YENEEA. Here the CDR3 DNA reads TGTGCCAGCAGCCTCCCTGGCGGCGGCTACAATGAGCAGTTCTTC. Its protein is CASSLPGGGYNEQFF.